The clone carrying this TCR beta chain was detected ten times or more. Its antigen is still unknown. The data stem from a study of breast tumors, draining lymph nodes, adjacent tissues. Study-wide findings and caveats: Luminal-like breast cancer showed significantly higher tumor–nontumor repertoire similarity than basal-like. Tumors had less TCR diversity than lymph nodes, more than nontumor tissue.

The CDR3 has 12 residues. Germline CDR1 SGHVS, CDR2 FQNEAQ. Trimming took 3 bases from V and 5 from J, leaving 8 bases between them. In TCRdb, the multiplex PCR reads were re-called with MiXCR into one record per CDR3 protein. The table has 65,000 to 80,000 distinct CDR3 sequences, approximately 19% seen once. The lymph nodes were axillary draining lymph nodes from breast cancer patients. The sequence derives from a female donor with breast cancer. Some clones in this sample may be carry-over from other donors' samples. The genes are TRBV7-8 and TRBJ2-7; D remains ambiguous. Sequencing input: axillary lymph node tissue. The chain's CDR3 is CASSFGSNEQYF. CDR3 in DNA: TGTGCCAGCAGCTTTGGTAGCAACGAGCAGTACTTC.